Each of the 7 T cell receptor beta chains below was sequenced from the same sample in a study of T-cell reconstitution after alpha-beta-depleted transplantation in children (dated by TCRdb to about 2016). The protocol used for the library was PCR. Sequenced on an Illumina HiSeq 2500. Molecular barcoding was employed in the preparation of TCR libraries, with unique molecular identifiers being used to normalize TCRbeta repertoire quantification. In TCRdb, the public reads were trimmed at Q25 with fastp and aligned with MiXCR, with productive beta chains retained. Rows merge per CDR3 protein into single entries with the most common DNA and genes. The table for this sample lists about 260,000 distinct CDR3 sequences; approximately 8.9% of them were counted only once. 6.3% of the sample rests with the top ten. Taken with the paper, the label for treatment or condition translates to: allogeneic hematopoietic cell transplantation with graft depleted of TCRalphabeta T cells and CD19 B cells.

This sample comprised PBMCs, mostly from graft donor cells, obtained 180 days after TCRalphabeta/CD19-depleted stem cell transplant. These receptors were obtained from a male patient under 18 who had a stem cell transplant for acute lymphoblastic leukemia, so the T cells may come from the graft donor.

This clonotype was seen repeatedly, ten times or more. This sequence joins TRBV4-2 and TRBJ2-5, with 8 bases identical to TRBD1. Germline loops: CDR1 LGHNA, CDR2 YNFKEQ. Trimming took 3 bases from V and 5 from J; bases not matched to a gene: 14. This CDR3 has 17 amino acids. CDR3 sequence: CASSQEGRKTGEETQYF. Written as DNA, the CDR3 is TGTGCCAGCAGCCAGGAGGGGCGTAAGACAGGGGAGGAGACCCAGTACTTC.

This clonotype was picked up many times. The chain employs TRBV27 and TRBJ2-7; D is undetermined. The V and J ends lost 3 bases and 5 bases respectively, with 11 bases between them. Looked up from germline, CDR1 is MNHEY and CDR2 is SMNVEV (reference sequence). CDR3 length: 13 residues. The CDR3: CASSFRALDEQYF. The CDR3 DNA follows: TGTGCCAGCAGTTTTCGGGCTTTGGACGAGCAGTACTTC.

This clonotype was counted at least ten times. The chain joins TRBV5-1 to TRBJ2-4; 10 bases line up with TRBD1. This CDR3 has 15 amino acids. V dropped 6 bases and J dropped 6; count of bases not matched to a gene: 9. Germline loops: CDR1 SGHRS, CDR2 YFSETQ. CDR3 in amino acids: CASNRGTGDGNIQYF. CDR3 nucleotides: TGCGCCAGCAACCGAGGGACAGGGGATGGAAACATTCAGTACTTC.

As to this clonotype: This may come from a read error, since a much larger clone is one base off. The chain employs TRBV20-1 and TRBJ1-2; a possible D gene is TRBD1 (5 bases). Looked up from germline, CDR1 is DFQATT and CDR2 is SNEGSKA (reference sequence). Trimming removed 0 bases from V and 7 bases from J, with 18 bases in between. The CDR3 runs 15 residues. The chain's CDR3 is CSARDRGIVGFGYTF. Written as DNA, the CDR3 is TGCAGTGCTAGAGATCGGGGGATTGTGGGGTTTGGCTACACCTTC.

The sample holds many counts of this clonotype. The chain combines TRBV6-5 with TRBJ2-1, with 13 bases identical to TRBD2. The CDR3 has 16 residues. The germline gives CDR1 MNHEY, CDR2 SVGAGI. Trimming took 4 bases from V and 5 from J; bases not matched to a gene: 5. CDR3 in DNA: TGTGCCAGCAGTTTCCTCGGACTAGCGGGAGACAATGAGCAGTTCTTC. Translation gives CASSFLGLAGDNEQFF.

This clonotype was detected many times. The chain recombines TRBV20-1 with TRBJ1-1; 7 bases align to TRBD1. Per the germline V gene, CDR1 is DFQATT and CDR2 is SNEGSKA (reference sequence). The CDR3 consists of 17 residues. V was pared by 2 bases and J by 3 bases, with 15 bases of the junction left unmatched. The CDR3: CSARSRRTGVFDTEAFF. For the CDR3, the DNA is TGCAGTGCTAGATCAAGGAGAACAGGGGTCTTTGACACTGAAGCTTTCTTT.

The chain is built from TRBV20-1 and TRBJ2-5; D is unclear. CDR1 DFQATT and CDR2 SNEGSKA come from the germline V gene (reference sequence). CDR3 length: 14 amino acids. The germline V and J ends were trimmed by 5 bases and 1 base, with 14 bases remaining between them. CDR3 protein: CSAPTYSGQETQYF. The CDR3 bases are TGCAGTGCTCCCACCTACTCGGGCCAAGAGACCCAGTACTTC.